A selection of T cell receptor beta chains follows, all from one sample in a study of cytomegalovirus exposure and HLA in healthy donors. Sequenced by immunoSEQ multiplex PCR; TCRdb stores in-frame clones only, minus some. The table shows fewer than 200,000 clones, with about 82% occurring only once. Sequencing used PBMCs. These receptors were collected from a female donor in good health and CMV-seronegative. Each CDR3 is given with its conserved first and last residue.

TRBV14	TRBJ2-7	CASSQGTGTEGEQYF
TRBV7-2	TRBJ2-7	CASNGARVPYEQYF
TRBV7-9	TRBJ2-7	CASSLQDEQYF
TRBV9	TRBJ1-6	CASSVGPPGMNSPLHF
TRBV7-9	TRBJ2-2	CASSLDHPGLAGDGELFF
TRBV28	TRBJ2-1	CASSGRASGYNEQFF
TRBV19	TRBJ2-2	CASSMAGGPKTGELFF
TRBV19	TRBJ2-7	CASSLTTEAYEQYF
TRBV11-2	TRBJ2-5	CASSSYRAGGVPETQYF
TRBV6-1	TRBJ1-2	CASSEVADGYTF
TRBV7-6	TRBJ2-1	CASSKSPGSYNEQFF
TRBV4-3	TRBJ2-6	CASSQDSYSGANGLTF
TRBV2	TRBJ1-4	CATRQGAGEKLFF
TRBV2	TRBJ1-4	CASNPRATNEKLFF
TRBV29-1	TRBJ1-4	CSVLRGEKLFF
TRBV5-1	TRBJ2-3	CASSPTSGTDTQYF
TRBV5-8	TRBJ2-5	CASGRGRGIETQYF
TRBV29-1	TRBJ2-5	CSVGLAGGQETQYF
TRBV4-3	TRBJ2-3	CASSQDSRAGGGDTQYF
TRBV9	TRBJ2-6	CASSLSGTGGLAGANVLTF
TRBV7-2	TRBJ2-5	CASSPIIAGQETQYF
TRBV20-1	TRBJ1-2	CSALGGYGYTF
TRBV7-2	TRBJ1-2	CASSDGGGAGGYTF
TRBV19	TRBJ1-2	CASSKYRGRDVNYGYTF
TRBV6-4	TRBJ2-3	CASSENTGTDTQYF
TRBV9	TRBJ2-7	CASSAEQGVSYEQYF
TRBV28	TRBJ2-7	CASSLGQATYEQYF
TRBV19	TRBJ2-7	CASSPTSGRDSSYEQYF
TRBV14	TRBJ1-6	CASSPRDRRFFNSPLHF
TRBV15	TRBJ2-5	CATSRGSGGLDKETQYF
TRBV5-5	TRBJ2-1	CASSSTGVLYNEQFF
TRBV30	TRBJ1-4	CACNRLPDEKLFF
TRBV9	TRBJ2-6	CASSFQGRVPGANVLTF
TRBV18	TRBJ1-1	CASSRRQGTNTEAFF
TRBV27	TRBJ2-1	CASSPVTLAGVAEQFF
TRBV15	TRBJ1-5	CATSRDLPFGLKPQHF
TRBV29-1	TRBJ2-3	CSVREVEADTQYF
TRBV5-1	TRBJ1-5	CASSLGTGTSNQPQHF
TRBV23-1	TRBJ2-1	CANLFRGISYNEQFF
TRBV7-2	TRBJ2-3	CALARLTDTQYF